This T cell receptor beta chain was recovered during a study of blood T cell repertoires in COVID-19. Study at large: Sites across the United States, Italy and Spain contributed samples from acute and convalescent COVID-19. T cells, B-cell-depleted T cells, or PBMCs supplied cDNA or gDNA.

CDR1 is SEHNR and CDR2 is FQNEAQ in the germline V gene (reference sequence). V dropped 6 bases and J dropped 8; count of bases not matched to a gene: 6. This CDR3 spans 14 amino acids. Living in 20 to 30 US areas, the participants were between roughly 18 and 89 years of age. Original data processing: Scientists estimated how many nucleated cells there were by amplifying reference gene primers. Here immunoSEQ multiplex PCR was the method, and the copy in TCRdb shows in-frame clones only, minus some. D and trimming were read from the DNA, whereas the V and J calls and clone size are those reported in that table. The sample has 250,000 to 350,000 clones; about 88% are singletons.

Sequenced: PBMCs or T cells enriched from blood (not recorded which). The chain joins TRBV7-9 to TRBJ1-6; 8 positions agree with TRBD1. The source of this sequence is a woman between 50 and 59 years old who had recovered from COVID-19. Here the CDR3 DNA reads TGTGCCAGCAGACTAGACAGGGGTGATTCACCCCTCCACTTT. It yields the protein CASRLDRGDSPLHF.